The 2 T cell receptor beta chains in this list originate from one sample, sequenced in a study of T cells in Graves' hyperthyroidism and ophthalmopathy. Regions amplified from RNA transcripts were the TCR beta CDR3 regions. First-round RT-PCR with HTBI primers amplified the TCR CDR3 region. TCRdb called the multiplex PCR reads again in MiXCR, with one record for every CDR3 protein. The sample carries under 750,000 distinct CDR3 sequences, 18% recorded once. Sequencing was done on a sample of blood. The source of these receptors is a woman aged 45-60 years with Graves' hyperthyroidism that later progressed to Graves' ophthalmopathy.

This clonotype was recorded many times. V gene TRBV9 combines with J gene TRBJ1-1, with D tentatively TRBD1 (5 bases). V lost 0 bases and J 1 base, leaving 10 bases between the germline ends. Germline loops: CDR1 SGDLS, CDR2 YYNGEE. This CDR3 has 15 residues. This CDR3 reads CASSVDPGWNTEAFF. In DNA form, the CDR3 reads TGTGCCAGCAGCGTAGATCCAGGGTGGAACACTGAAGCTTTCTTT.

This clonotype came up many times. The chain uses TRBV3-1 and TRBJ1-1, with no clear D. This CDR3 has 13 amino acids. Germline values: CDR1 LGHDT, CDR2 YNNKEL (reference sequence). The V gene lost 4 bases and the J gene lost 7 bases, with 13 bases spanning the gap. The chain's CDR3 is CASSPRANREAFF. DNA of the CDR3: TGTGCCAGCAGCCCTCGGGCGAATCGTGAAGCTTTCTTT.